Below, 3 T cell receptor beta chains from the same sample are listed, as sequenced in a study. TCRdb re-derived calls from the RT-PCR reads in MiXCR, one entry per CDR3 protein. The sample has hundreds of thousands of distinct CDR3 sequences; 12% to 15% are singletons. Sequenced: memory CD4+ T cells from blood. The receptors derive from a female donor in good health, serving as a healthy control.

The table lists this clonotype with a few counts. CDR3 region: CSGGATNEKLFF. The CDR3 DNA follows: TGCAGCGGAGGGGCAACTAATGAAAAACTGTTTTTT. The chain has TRBV29-1 and TRBJ1-4; possibly TRBD1 for D (5 bases). Germline V gene lookup returns CDR1 SQVTM and CDR2 ANQGSEA. V was trimmed by 7 bases and J by 0 bases, leaving 6 bases between them. The CDR3 totals 12 residues.

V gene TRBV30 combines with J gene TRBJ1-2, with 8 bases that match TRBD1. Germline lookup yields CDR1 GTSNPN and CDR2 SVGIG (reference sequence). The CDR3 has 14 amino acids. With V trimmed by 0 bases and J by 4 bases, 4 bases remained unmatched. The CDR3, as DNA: TGTGCCTGGAGTGTAATCCAGGGGGCCTATGGCTACACCTTC. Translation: CAWSVIQGAYGYTF. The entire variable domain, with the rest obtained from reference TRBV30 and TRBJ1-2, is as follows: SQTIHQWPATLVQPVGSPLSLECTVEGTSNPNLYWYRQAAGRGLQLLFYSVGIGQISSEVPQNLSASRPQDRQFILSSKKLLLSDSGFYLCAWSVIQGAYGYTFGSGTRLTVV.

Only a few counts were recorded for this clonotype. This CDR3 reads CASSQDLIQYNQPQHF. In nucleotides, the CDR3 is TGCGCCAGCAGCCAAGATCTCATACAGTACAATCAGCCCCAGCATTTT. The V call is TRBV4-3, the J call TRBJ1-5; no definite D call. The CDR3 loop spans 16 amino acids. Germline loops: CDR1 LGHNA, CDR2 YSLEER. Trimming removed 0 bases at V and 3 bases at J, with 12 bases between.